This is a list of T cell receptor beta chains from one sample in a study of T cell responses to AZD1222 COVID-19 vaccine. The repertoire was sequenced with immunoSEQ multiplex PCR; TCRdb's copy has only in-frame clones and lacks some. The table lists 120,000 to 150,000 clones, more than 85% of them singletons, with 1.9% in the top ten. The material sequenced was peripheral blood, taken on day 0 of AZD1222 vaccination. These receptors all stem from an adult in good health. Each CDR3 is given with its conserved first and last residue. Fields, in order: D gene, V gene, J gene, clone size, CDR3 protein, CDR3 DNA. The D gene is left open where the match is weak. Clone sizes are given selectively: once, few, many, or a class where the clone is expanded.

d_call: TRBD2; v_call: TRBV19; j_call: TRBJ2-3; clone_size: NA; cdr3_aa: CASSGRGGTDTQYF; cdr3_nt: TGTGCCAGTAGTGGGAGGGGAGGTACAGATACGCAGTATTTT
d_call: NA; v_call: TRBV4-2; j_call: TRBJ2-7; clone_size: NA; cdr3_aa: CASSQDKESYEQYF; cdr3_nt: TGTGCCAGCAGCCAAGATAAAGAAAGCTACGAGCAGTACTTC
d_call: NA; v_call: TRBV5-6; j_call: TRBJ2-1; clone_size: NA; cdr3_aa: CASSSGFTYNEQFF; cdr3_nt: TGTGCCAGCAGCTCAGGATTTACCTACAATGAGCAGTTCTTC
d_call: NA; v_call: TRBV10-1; j_call: TRBJ2-5; clone_size: NA; cdr3_aa: CASSRDLQETQYF; cdr3_nt: TGCGCCAGCAGCCGGGATCTTCAAGAGACCCAGTACTTC
d_call: TRBD1; v_call: TRBV11-3; j_call: TRBJ2-3; clone_size: NA; cdr3_aa: CASSLGRQGAITDTQYF; cdr3_nt: TGTGCCAGCAGCTTAGGACGACAGGGGGCTATCACAGATACGCAGTATTTT
d_call: NA; v_call: TRBV20-1; j_call: TRBJ2-7; clone_size: NA; cdr3_aa: CSASDGSSYEQYF; cdr3_nt: TGCAGTGCTAGTGATGGAAGTTCCTACGAGCAGTACTTC
d_call: TRBD2; v_call: TRBV11-2; j_call: TRBJ2-7; clone_size: few; cdr3_aa: CASSLVASGFEQYF; cdr3_nt: TGTGCCAGCAGCTTAGTAGCTAGCGGATTCGAGCAGTACTTC
d_call: NA; v_call: TRBV19; j_call: TRBJ1-1; clone_size: NA; cdr3_aa: CASSADWGPEAFF; cdr3_nt: TGTGCCAGTAGTGCCGATTGGGGGCCCGAAGCTTTCTTT
d_call: TRBD1; v_call: TRBV6-5; j_call: TRBJ1-1; clone_size: few; cdr3_aa: CASRPRGSAEAFF; cdr3_nt: TGTGCCAGCAGGCCCAGGGGGAGCGCTGAAGCTTTCTTT
d_call: NA; v_call: TRBV2; j_call: TRBJ2-5; clone_size: NA; cdr3_aa: CASRVEAIGTQYF; cdr3_nt: TGTGCCAGCAGGGTGGAAGCAATAGGGACCCAGTACTTC
d_call: NA; v_call: TRBV27; j_call: TRBJ2-4; clone_size: NA; cdr3_aa: CASSPIRDGENIQYF; cdr3_nt: TGTGCCAGCAGTCCAATAAGGGACGGAGAAAACATTCAGTACTTC
d_call: TRBD1; v_call: TRBV18; j_call: TRBJ1-2; clone_size: NA; cdr3_aa: CASSPSSGTGGSNYGYTF; cdr3_nt: TGTGCCAGCTCACCTTCGTCCGGGACAGGGGGCTCTAACTATGGCTACACCTTC
d_call: NA; v_call: TRBV18; j_call: TRBJ2-2; clone_size: NA; cdr3_aa: CASSPFRGTGELFF; cdr3_nt: TGTGCCAGCTCACCGTTCAGGGGCACCGGGGAGCTGTTTTTT